A single T cell receptor (beta chain) is shown here with its context. The sample comes from a study of shared clonotypes between healthy human individuals. V lost 5 bases, J lost 4 bases, and 8 bases stayed unmatched. Germline assignment: CDR1 SEHNR and CDR2 FQNEAQ (reference sequence). This CDR3 has 16 residues. The assay was immunoSEQ multiplex PCR, and TCRdb's table has in-frame clones only and misses some. The table shows under 1,100,000 clones, with about 74% occurring only once. The genes are TRBV7-9 and TRBJ2-5; the match to TRBD2 covers 12 bases. Sequencing input: memory CD4+ T cells sorted from blood. As for subset: CD45RA-negative fraction. This clonotype was obtained from a man aged 18 to 30 in good health. The CDR3 spells CASSARTSGNRETQYF. The CDR3 nucleotides read TGTGCCAGCAGCGCTCGGACTAGCGGGAATCGAGAGACCCAGTACTTC.